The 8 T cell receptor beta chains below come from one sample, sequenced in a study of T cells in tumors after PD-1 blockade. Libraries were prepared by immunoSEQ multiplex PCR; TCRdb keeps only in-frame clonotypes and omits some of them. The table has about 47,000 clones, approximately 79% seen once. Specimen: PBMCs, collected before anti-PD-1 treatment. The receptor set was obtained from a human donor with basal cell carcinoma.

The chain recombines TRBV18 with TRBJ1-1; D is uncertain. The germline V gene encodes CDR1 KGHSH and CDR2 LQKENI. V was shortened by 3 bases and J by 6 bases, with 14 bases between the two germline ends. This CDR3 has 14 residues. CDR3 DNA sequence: TGTGCCAGCTCACCGTCCGCAATGTCGCCTGAAGCTTTCTTT. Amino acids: CASSPSAMSPEAFF.

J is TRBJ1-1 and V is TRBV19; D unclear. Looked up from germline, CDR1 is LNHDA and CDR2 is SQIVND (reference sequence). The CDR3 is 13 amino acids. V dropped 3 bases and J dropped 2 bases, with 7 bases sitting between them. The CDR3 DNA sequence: TGTGCCAGTAGTATTACGGCTAACACTGAAGCTTTCTTT. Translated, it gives CASSITANTEAFF.

The CDR3 here is CASSGPGQGAQDTQYF. CDR3 coding DNA: TGTGCCAGCAGCGGCCCGGGACAGGGGGCGCAAGATACGCAGTATTTT. This chain uses TRBV7-2 with TRBJ2-3; TRBD1 agrees at 12 bases. Looked up from germline, CDR1 is SGHTA and CDR2 is FQGNSA. V lost 5 bases to trimming and J lost 5 bases; unmatched junction nucleotides: 8. The CDR3 has 16 residues.

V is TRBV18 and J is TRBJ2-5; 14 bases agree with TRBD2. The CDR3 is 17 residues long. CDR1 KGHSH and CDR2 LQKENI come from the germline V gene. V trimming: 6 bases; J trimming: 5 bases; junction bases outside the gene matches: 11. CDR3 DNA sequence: TGTGCCAGCTCTAACCCGGGACTAGCGGGAGTTCCGGAGACCCAGTACTTC. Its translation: CASSNPGLAGVPETQYF.

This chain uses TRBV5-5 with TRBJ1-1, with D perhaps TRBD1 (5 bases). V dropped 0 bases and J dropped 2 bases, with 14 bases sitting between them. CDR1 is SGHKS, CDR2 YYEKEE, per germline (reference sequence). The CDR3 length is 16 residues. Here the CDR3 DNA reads TGTGCCAGCAGCTTGGCCTTCCCCGGGGCCAACACTGAAGCTTTCTTT. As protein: CASSLAFPGANTEAFF. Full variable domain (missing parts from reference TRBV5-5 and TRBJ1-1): DAGVTQSPTHLIKTRGQQVTLRCSPISGHKSVSWYQQVLGQGPQFIFQYYEKEERGRGNFPDRFSARQFPNYSSELNVNALLLGDSALYLCASSLAFPGANTEAFFGQGTRLTVV.

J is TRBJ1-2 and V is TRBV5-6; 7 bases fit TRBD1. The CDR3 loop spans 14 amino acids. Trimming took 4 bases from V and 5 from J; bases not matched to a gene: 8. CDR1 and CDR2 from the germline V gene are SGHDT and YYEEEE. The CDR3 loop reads CASSPFDRAYGYTF. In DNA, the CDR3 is TGTGCCAGCAGCCCCTTTGACAGGGCATATGGCTACACCTTC.

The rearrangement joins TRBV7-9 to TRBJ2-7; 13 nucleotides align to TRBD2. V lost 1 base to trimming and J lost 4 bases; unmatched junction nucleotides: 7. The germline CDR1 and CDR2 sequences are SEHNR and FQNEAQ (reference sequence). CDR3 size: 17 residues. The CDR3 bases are TGTGCCAGCAGCTTAGGGGGGACTAGCGGGAATGTTTACGAGCAGTACTTC. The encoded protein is CASSLGGTSGNVYEQYF.

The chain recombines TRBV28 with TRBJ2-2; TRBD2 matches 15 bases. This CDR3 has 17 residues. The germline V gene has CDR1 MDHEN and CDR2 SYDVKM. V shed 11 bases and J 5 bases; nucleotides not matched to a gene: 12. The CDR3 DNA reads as TGTGCCGCAGGACTAGCGGGAGGGGTTCGGAATACCGGGGAGCTGTTTTTT. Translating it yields CAAGLAGGVRNTGELFF. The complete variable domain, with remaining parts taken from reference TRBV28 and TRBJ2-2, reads DVKVTQSSRYLVKRTGEKVFLECVQDMDHENMFWYRQDPGLGLRLIYFSYDVKMKEKGDIPEGYSVSREKKERFSLILESASTNQTSMYLCAAGLAGGVRNTGELFFGEGSRLTVL.